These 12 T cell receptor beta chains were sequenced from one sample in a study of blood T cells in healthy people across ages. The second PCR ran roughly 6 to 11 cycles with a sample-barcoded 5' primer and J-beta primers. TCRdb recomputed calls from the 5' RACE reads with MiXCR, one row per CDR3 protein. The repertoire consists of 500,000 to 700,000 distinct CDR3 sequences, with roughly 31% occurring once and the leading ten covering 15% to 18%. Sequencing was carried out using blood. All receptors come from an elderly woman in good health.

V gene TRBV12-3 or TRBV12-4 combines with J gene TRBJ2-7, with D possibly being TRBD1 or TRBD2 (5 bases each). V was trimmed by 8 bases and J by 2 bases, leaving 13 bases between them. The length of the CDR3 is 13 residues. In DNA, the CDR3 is TGTGCCAGCCGCCTGGTGGGGGCCTACGAGCAGTACTTC. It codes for CASRLVGAYEQYF.

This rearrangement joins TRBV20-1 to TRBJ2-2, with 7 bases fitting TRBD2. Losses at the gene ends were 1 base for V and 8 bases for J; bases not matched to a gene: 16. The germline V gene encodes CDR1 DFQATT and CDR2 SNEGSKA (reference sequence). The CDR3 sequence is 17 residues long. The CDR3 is CSARVSGGGILAGELFF. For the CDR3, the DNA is TGCAGTGCTAGAGTCTCGGGGGGTGGTATTCTAGCGGGGGAGCTGTTTTTT.

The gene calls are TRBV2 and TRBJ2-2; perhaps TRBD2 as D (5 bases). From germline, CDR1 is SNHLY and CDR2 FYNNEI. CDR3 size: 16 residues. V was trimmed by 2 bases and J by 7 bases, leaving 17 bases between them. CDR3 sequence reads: CASSELARAVNGELFF. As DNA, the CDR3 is TGTGCCAGCAGTGAATTAGCGCGGGCAGTCAACGGGGAGCTGTTTTTT.

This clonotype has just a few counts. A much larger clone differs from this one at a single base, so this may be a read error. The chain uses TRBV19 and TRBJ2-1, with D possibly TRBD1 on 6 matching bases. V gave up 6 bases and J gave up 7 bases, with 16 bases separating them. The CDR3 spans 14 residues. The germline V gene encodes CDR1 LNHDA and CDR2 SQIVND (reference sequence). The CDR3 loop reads CASSTGQVGNEQFF. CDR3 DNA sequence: TGTGCCAGTAGCACAGGGCAGGTGGGGAATGAGCAGTTCTTC.

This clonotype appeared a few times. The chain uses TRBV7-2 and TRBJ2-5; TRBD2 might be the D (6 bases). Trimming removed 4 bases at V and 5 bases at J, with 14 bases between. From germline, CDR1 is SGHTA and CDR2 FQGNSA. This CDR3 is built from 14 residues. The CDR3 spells CASSSQGGLETQYF. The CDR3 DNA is TGTGCCAGCAGCTCTCAGGGAGGCCTCGAGACCCAGTACTTC.

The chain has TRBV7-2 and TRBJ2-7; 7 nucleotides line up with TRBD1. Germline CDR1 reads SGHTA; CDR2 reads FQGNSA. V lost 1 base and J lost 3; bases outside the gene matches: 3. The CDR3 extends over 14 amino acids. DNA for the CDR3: TGTGCCAGCAGCTTAGGTACAGGGGTCTACGAGCAGTACTTC. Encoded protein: CASSLGTGVYEQYF.

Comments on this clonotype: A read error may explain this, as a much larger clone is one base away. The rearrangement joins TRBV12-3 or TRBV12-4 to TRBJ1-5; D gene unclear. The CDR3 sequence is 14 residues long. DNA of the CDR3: TGTACCAGCAGTTTTAGAACCGGCAATCAGCCCCAGCATTTT. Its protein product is CTSSFRTGNQPQHF.

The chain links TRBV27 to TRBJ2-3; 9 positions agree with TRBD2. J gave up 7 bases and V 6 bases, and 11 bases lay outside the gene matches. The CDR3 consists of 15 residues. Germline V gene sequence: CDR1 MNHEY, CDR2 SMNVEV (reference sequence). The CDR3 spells CASSNSGRTRNTQYF. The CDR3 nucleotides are TGTGCCAGCAGCAATAGCGGGAGAACGAGGAATACGCAGTATTTT.

As DNA, the CDR3 is TGCAGTGCTCGGCGGGACAGGGCGGATGGCTACACCTTC. Its translation: CSARRDRADGYTF. J is TRBJ1-2 and V is TRBV20-1; 9 nucleotides match TRBD1. V trimming: 5 bases; J trimming: 6 bases; junction bases outside the gene matches: 7. This CDR3 region has 13 residues. From germline, CDR1 is DFQATT and CDR2 SNEGSKA (reference sequence).

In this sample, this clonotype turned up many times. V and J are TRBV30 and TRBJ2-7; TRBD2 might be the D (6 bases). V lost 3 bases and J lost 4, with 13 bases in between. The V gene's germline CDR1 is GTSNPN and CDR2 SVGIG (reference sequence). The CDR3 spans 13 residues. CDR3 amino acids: CAWRKRGRYEQYF. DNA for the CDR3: TGTGCCTGGAGGAAACGGGGGAGGTACGAGCAGTACTTC.

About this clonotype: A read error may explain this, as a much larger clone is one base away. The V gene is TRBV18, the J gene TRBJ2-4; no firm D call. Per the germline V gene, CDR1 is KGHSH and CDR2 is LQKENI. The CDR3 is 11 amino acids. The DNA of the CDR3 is TGTGCCGGCTCACCTAAAAACATTCAGTACTTC. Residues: CAGSPKNIQYF.

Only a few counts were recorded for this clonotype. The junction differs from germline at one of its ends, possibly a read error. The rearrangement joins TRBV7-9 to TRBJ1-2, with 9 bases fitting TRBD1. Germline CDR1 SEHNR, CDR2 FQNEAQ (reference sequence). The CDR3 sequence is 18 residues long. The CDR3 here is CASSIAQRLGQGYNGCTF. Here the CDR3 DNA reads TGTGCCAGCAGCATCGCACAGAGGCTGGGACAGGGTTATAATGGCTGCACATTC.